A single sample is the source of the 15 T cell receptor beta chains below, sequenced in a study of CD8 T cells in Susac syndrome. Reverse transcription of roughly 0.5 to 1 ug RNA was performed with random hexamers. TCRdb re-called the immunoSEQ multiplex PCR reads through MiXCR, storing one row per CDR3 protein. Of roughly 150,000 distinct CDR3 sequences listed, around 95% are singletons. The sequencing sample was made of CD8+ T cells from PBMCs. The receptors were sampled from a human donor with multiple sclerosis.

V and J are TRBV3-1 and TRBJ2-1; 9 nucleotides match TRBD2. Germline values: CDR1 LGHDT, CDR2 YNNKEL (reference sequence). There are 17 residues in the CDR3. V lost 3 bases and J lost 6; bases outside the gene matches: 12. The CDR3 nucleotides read TGTGCCAGCAGCCATCCCGATAGCGGGGGTAGTCTCAATGAGCAGTTCTTC. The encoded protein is CASSHPDSGGSLNEQFF.

In DNA, the CDR3 is TGTGCCAGCAGTTCCGCCTACGAGCAGTACTTC. Amino acids: CASSSAYEQYF. The chain joins TRBV6-6 to TRBJ2-7; D remains unclear. The germline V gene encodes CDR1 MNHNY and CDR2 SVGAGI (reference sequence). V was cut by 4 bases and J by 2 bases, with 3 bases left in between. The CDR3 extends over 11 amino acids.

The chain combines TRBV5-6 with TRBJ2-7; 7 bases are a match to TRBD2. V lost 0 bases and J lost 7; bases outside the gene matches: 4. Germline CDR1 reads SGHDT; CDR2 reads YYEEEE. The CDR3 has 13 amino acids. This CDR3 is CASSLAAGLEQYV. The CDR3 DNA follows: TGTGCCAGCAGCTTGGCCGCGGGACTAGAGCAGTACGTC.

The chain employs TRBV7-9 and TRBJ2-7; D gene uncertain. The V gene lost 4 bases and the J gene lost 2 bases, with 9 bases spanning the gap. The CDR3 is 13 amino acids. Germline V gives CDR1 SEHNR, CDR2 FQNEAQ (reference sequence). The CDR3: CASSSQVAYEQYF. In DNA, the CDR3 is TGTGCCAGCAGCTCCCAGGTGGCCTACGAGCAGTACTTC.

The CDR3 nucleotides are TGTGCCAGCAGCTTAGTACAGGCTGGGCAAGATACGCAGTATTTT. Its protein is CASSLVQAGQDTQYF. This rearrangement joins TRBV7-9 to TRBJ2-3; D perhaps matches TRBD1 (5 bases). The V and J ends lost 1 base and 5 bases respectively, with 13 bases between them. CDR1 and CDR2 (germline): SEHNR, FQNEAQ (reference sequence). The CDR3 runs 15 residues.

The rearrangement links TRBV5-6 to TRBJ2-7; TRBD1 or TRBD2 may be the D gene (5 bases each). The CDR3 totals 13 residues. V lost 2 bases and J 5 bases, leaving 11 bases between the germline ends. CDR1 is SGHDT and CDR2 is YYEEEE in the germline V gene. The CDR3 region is CASSLLGGNEQYF. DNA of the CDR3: TGTGCCAGCAGCTTACTTGGGGGTAACGAGCAGTACTTC. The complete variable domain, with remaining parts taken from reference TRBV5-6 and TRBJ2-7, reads DAGVTQSPTHLIKTRGQQVTLRCSPKSGHDTVSWYQQALGQGPQFIFQYYEEEERQRGNFPDRFSGHQFPNYSSELNVNALLLGDSALYLCASSLLGGNEQYFGPGTRLTVT.

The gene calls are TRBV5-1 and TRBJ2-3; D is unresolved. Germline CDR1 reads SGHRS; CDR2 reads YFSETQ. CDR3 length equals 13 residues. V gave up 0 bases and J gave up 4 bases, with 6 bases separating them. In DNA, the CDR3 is TGCGCCAGCAGCTTGGAAAGGGCAGATACGCAGTATTTT. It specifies CASSLERADTQYF.

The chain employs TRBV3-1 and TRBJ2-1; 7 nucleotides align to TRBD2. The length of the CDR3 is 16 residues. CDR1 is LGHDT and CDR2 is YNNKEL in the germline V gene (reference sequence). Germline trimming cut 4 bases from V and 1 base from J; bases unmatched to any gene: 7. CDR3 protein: CASSRTAAGSYNEQFF. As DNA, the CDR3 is TGTGCCAGCAGCCGGACTGCAGCGGGATCCTACAATGAGCAGTTCTTC.

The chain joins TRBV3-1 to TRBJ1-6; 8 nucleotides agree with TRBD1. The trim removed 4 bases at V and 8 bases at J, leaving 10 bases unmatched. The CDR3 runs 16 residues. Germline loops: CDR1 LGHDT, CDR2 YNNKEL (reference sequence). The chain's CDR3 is CASSPQTGAGDSPLHF. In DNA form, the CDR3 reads TGTGCCAGCAGCCCTCAGACAGGGGCAGGGGATTCACCCCTCCACTTT.

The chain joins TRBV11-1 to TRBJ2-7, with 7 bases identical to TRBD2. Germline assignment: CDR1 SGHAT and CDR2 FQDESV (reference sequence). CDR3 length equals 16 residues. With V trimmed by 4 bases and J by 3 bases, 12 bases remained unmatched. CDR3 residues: CASSSTAGVFGYEQYF. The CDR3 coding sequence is TGTGCCAGCAGCTCGACCGCGGGAGTCTTTGGCTACGAGCAGTACTTC. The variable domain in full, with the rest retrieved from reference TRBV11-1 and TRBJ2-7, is EAEVAQSPRYKITEKSQAVAFWCDPISGHATLYWYRQILGQGPELLVQFQDESVVDDSQLPKDRFSAERLKGVDSTLKIQPAELGDSAMYLCASSSTAGVFGYEQYFGPGTRLTVT.

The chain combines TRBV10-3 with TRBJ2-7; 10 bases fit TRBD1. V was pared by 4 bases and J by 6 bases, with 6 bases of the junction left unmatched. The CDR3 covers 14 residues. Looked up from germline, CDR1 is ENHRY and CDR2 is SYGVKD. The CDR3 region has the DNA TGTGCCATCAGTGCGGGGACAGGGGAGGGCGAGCAGTACGTC. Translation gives CAISAGTGEGEQYV.

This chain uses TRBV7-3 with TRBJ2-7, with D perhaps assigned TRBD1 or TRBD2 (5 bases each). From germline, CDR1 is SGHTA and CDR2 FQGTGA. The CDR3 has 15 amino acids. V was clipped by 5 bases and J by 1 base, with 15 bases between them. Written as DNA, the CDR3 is TGTGCCAGCAGCGTGGATTTGGGGGATTCCTACGAGCAGTACTTC. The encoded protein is CASSVDLGDSYEQYF.

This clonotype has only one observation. The CDR3 region is CSARDLEGSETQYF. The CDR3 nucleotides are TGCAGTGCTAGAGATCTCGAGGGATCCGAGACCCAGTACTTC. This chain links TRBV20-1 with TRBJ2-5; the D gene is possibly TRBD2 (5 bases). Germline lookup yields CDR1 DFQATT and CDR2 SNEGSKA (reference sequence). The length of the CDR3 is 14 residues. V lost 0 bases and J 5 bases, leaving 13 bases between the germline ends.

CDR3 DNA sequence: TGTGCCAGCATCCCTTACACGGGGTCCTACAATGAGCAGTTCTTC. Translation: CASIPYTGSYNEQFF. J is TRBJ2-1 and V is TRBV7-9; D might be TRBD2 (5 bases). V was trimmed by 7 bases and J by 1 base, leaving 14 bases between them. Per the germline V gene, CDR1 is SEHNR and CDR2 is FQNEAQ (reference sequence). There are 15 residues in the CDR3.

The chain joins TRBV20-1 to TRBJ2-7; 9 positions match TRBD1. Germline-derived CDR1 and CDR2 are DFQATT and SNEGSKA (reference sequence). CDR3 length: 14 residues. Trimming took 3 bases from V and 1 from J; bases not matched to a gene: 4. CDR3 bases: TGCAGTGCTAGCTGGGACAGGGCGTCCTACGAGCAGTACTTC. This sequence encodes CSASWDRASYEQYF.